What follows is one T cell receptor beta chain and its context. Its antigen is not identified. Unique molecular identifiers had been added to the TCR beta cDNA libraries. TCRdb redid the calling of the PCR reads with MiXCR, one entry per CDR3 protein. The data contain a few hundred thousand distinct CDR3 sequences, around 40% of them singletons. The data are from a study of post-analysis software for immune sequencing data. In the study overall: Disease courses included relapsing-remitting, secondary progressive and progressive-relapsing multiple sclerosis. The study, taken as a whole, reports: When compared against controls, multiple sclerosis patients showed significantly lower normalized Chao1 diversity. Strong co-clustering by F measure linked samples that shared a preparation batch.

The receptor was isolated from a girl aged 5 to 17 with multiple sclerosis. Sequenced sample: blood.

Written as DNA, the CDR3 is TGCAGTGCTAGACTGGACAGGGGAGGCGAGCAGTTCTTC. Its translation is CSARLDRGGEQFF. The J gene is TRBJ2-1, the V gene TRBV20-1, with 9 bases fitting TRBD1. J was trimmed by 10 bases and V by 2 bases; bases with no gene match: 6. The germline CDR1 and CDR2 sequences are DFQATT and SNEGSKA (reference sequence). The CDR3 runs to 13 residues.